This entry concerns a single T cell receptor beta chain. Its target is not known. Tagging with unique molecular identifiers was a feature of the TCR beta cDNA libraries. TCRdb fed the PCR reads into MiXCR, producing one record per CDR3 protein. The repertoire holds some 700,000 distinct CDR3 sequences, with roughly three fifths as singletons. This specimen comes from a study of post-analysis software for immune sequencing data. Across the study: Relapsing-remitting, secondary progressive and progressive-relapsing forms made up the multiple sclerosis disease courses. Study-level points and caveats: Patients showed TRBV5-6, TRBV5-1 and TRBV20-1 among five TRBV segments more frequent than in controls. Patients with multiple sclerosis recorded significantly lower normalized Chao1 diversity than controls, the study found. Pronounced co-clustering by F measure was evident among identically batched samples.

CDR1 is MNHEY, CDR2 SVGAGI, per germline. The CDR3 length is 18 residues. The material sequenced was blood. This sequence originates from a girl aged 2 to 9 with multiple sclerosis. This chain connects TRBV6-5 to TRBJ2-1; TRBD2 aligns across 12 bases. Judging by the DNA end, TRBJ2-7 fits better; the J call may be wrong. This chain's CDR3 is CASSYSILAGGLYNEQYF. For the CDR3, the DNA is TGTGCCAGCAGTTACTCGATACTAGCGGGGGGATTATACAATGAGCAGTACTTC.